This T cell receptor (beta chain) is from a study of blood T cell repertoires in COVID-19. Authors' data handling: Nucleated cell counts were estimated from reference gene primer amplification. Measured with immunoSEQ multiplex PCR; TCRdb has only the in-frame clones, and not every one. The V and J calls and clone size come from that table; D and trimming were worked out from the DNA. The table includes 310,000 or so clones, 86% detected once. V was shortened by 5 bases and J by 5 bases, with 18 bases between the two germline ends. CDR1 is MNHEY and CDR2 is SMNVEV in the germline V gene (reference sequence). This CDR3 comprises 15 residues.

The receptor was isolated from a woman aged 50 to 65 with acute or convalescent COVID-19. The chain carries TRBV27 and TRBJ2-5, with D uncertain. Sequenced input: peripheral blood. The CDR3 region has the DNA TGTGCCAGCAGTGCGTGGGCCTCGTTTAGTGAGACCCAGTACTTC. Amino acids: CASSAWASFSETQYF.